These T cell receptor beta chains were read from a single sample in a study of identical twins. TCRdb re-called the 5' RACE reads through MiXCR, storing one row per CDR3 protein. The sample lists 640,000 or so distinct CDR3 sequences, around 6% occurring once. Sequencing input: naive T cells sorted from blood. The receptor set was obtained from a man aged 18 to 30 in good health. The CDR3 runs from the conserved cysteine through the conserved F or W. D genes are given only for firm matches. Expanded clones get a size class; other rows say once, few or many, or leave the size out.

v_gene	d_gene	abundance	j_gene	CDR3nt	CDR3aa
TRBV12-3/TRBV12-4	NA	few	TRBJ2-2	TGTGCCAGCAGTTTAACCCGTATTTGGACCGGGGAGCTGTTTTTT	CASSLTRIWTGELFF
TRBV28	NA	few	TRBJ1-5	TGTGCCAGCAGTTTAGGCTTTAGCAATCAGCCCCAGCATTTT	CASSLGFSNQPQHF
TRBV7-9	NA	few	TRBJ1-2	TGTGCCAGCAGCTTGGCCGGGAGCCGCTGGGGCTACACCTTC	CASSLAGSRWGYTF
TRBV5-1	NA	NA	TRBJ2-7	TGCGCCAGCAGCTTAGGAGGGATTCAGTACTTC	CASSLGGIQYF
TRBV28	NA	many	TRBJ2-5	TGTGCCAGCAGTTTACCCAGGGGAGAGACCCAGTACTTC	CASSLPRGETQYF
TRBV18	NA	few	TRBJ2-2	TGTGCCAGCTCACCTGAGACTGGAAACACCGGGGAGCTGTTTTTT	CASSPETGNTGELFF
TRBV4-3	NA	many	TRBJ2-2	TGCGCCAGCAGCCAAGATAGAGCGGCGAACACCGGGGAGCTGTTTTTT	CASSQDRAANTGELFF
TRBV15	NA	NA	TRBJ2-1	TGTGCCACCAGCAGAGATTGGGGCCGAGGTGAGCAGTTCTTC	CATSRDWGRGEQFF
TRBV5-1	NA	many	TRBJ2-3	TGCGCCAGCAGCCCCGGTCGGGCAGGACAAGATACGCAGTATTTT	CASSPGRAGQDTQYF
TRBV20-1	NA	many	TRBJ2-3	TGCAGTGCTAGGGTAGCCCCTAGCACAGATACGCAGTATTTT	CSARVAPSTDTQYF
TRBV7-8	TRBD2	many	TRBJ2-3	TGTGCCAGCAGTCCCGGGACTAGCGGGGCAGATACGCAGTATTTT	CASSPGTSGADTQYF
TRBV6-2/TRBV6-3	NA	many	TRBJ1-1	TGTGCCAGCAGTTACTCCCAGGGAGTGAACACTGAAGCTTTCTTT	CASSYSQGVNTEAFF
TRBV29-1	NA	NA	TRBJ1-1	TGCAGCGTTGAACGGGGGAGGGAAGCTTTCTTT	CSVERGREAFF
TRBV11-2	TRBD1	NA	TRBJ2-5	TGTGCCAGCAGCTTAGAACCTAACCGGGACAGGGAAGAGACCCAGTACTTC	CASSLEPNRDREETQYF
TRBV4-3	TRBD1	many	TRBJ2-1	TGCGCCAGCAGCCCCACAGGGGGGAGCGGTGAGCAGTTCTTC	CASSPTGGSGEQFF
TRBV19	NA	NA	TRBJ2-1	TGTGCCAGTAGTATCCGACTGGGCAATGAGCAGTTCTTC	CASSIRLGNEQFF
TRBV24-1	NA	many	TRBJ2-1	TGTGCCACCGCACCGGGACACAATTACAATGAGCAGTTCTTC	CATAPGHNYNEQFF
TRBV5-1	NA	many	TRBJ1-2	TGCGCCAGCAGCTTGGAGATTAACTATGGCTACACCTTC	CASSLEINYGYTF
TRBV7-9	NA	NA	TRBJ2-7	TGTGCCAGCAGCTTACCGATAGACTACGAGCAGTACTTC	CASSLPIDYEQYF
TRBV12-3/TRBV12-4	TRBD1	NA	TRBJ1-1	TGTGCCACGGGACAGGGGGCGCCGAACACTGAAGCTTTCTTT	CATGQGAPNTEAFF
TRBV7-8	TRBD2	many	TRBJ2-7	TGTGCCAGCAGCATCAGCGGGATTGGCGAGCAGTACTTC	CASSISGIGEQYF
TRBV11-2	NA	NA	TRBJ2-5	TGTGCCAGCAGCCCCCTCCCCGGGGCGAAAGAGACCCAGTACTTC	CASSPLPGAKETQYF
TRBV29-1	NA	NA	TRBJ2-1	TGCAGCGTTGAAGGAGTAGCAGGAAGCTCCTACAATGAGCAGTTCTTC	CSVEGVAGSSYNEQFF
TRBV27	TRBD1	NA	TRBJ2-7	TGTGCCAGCAGTTTAAGAGGGGGCCTCCCCATCTACGAGCAGTACTTC	CASSLRGGLPIYEQYF
TRBV5-1	TRBD2	many	TRBJ2-3	TGCGCCAGCAGCTCCGGGACTATAACAGATACGCAGTATTTT	CASSSGTITDTQYF
TRBV12-3/TRBV12-4	NA	many	TRBJ1-3	NA	CASSSSLGNTIYF
TRBV7-2	NA	many	TRBJ2-3	TGTGCCAGCAGCTCCGGGACTTGGGATACGCAGTATTTT	CASSSGTWDTQYF
TRBV12-3/TRBV12-4	TRBD2	many	TRBJ2-1	TGTGCCAGCAGTCCCTCCGGGACTAGCGACTACAATGAGCAGTTCTTC	CASSPSGTSDYNEQFF
TRBV3-1	NA	many	TRBJ2-1	TGTGCCAGCAGCCAAGATTTGAAGAACAATGAGCAGTTCTTC	CASSQDLKNNEQFF
TRBV5-1	NA	few	TRBJ2-7	TGCGCCAGCAGCTTGGGACAGCTCCAAACTTACGAGCAGTACTTC	CASSLGQLQTYEQYF
TRBV5-1	TRBD2	few	TRBJ2-3	TGCGCCAGCAGCTTTTTTGCTGCGGGAGGACTCACAGATACGCAGTATTTT	CASSFFAAGGLTDTQYF
TRBV2	NA	NA	TRBJ1-2	TGTGCCAGCAGTGAACGTCTGAAATATGGCTACACCTTC	CASSERLKYGYTF
TRBV29-1	TRBD1	many	TRBJ1-1	TGCAGCGTGTCCGGGACAGCGTCATTCGAAGCTTTCTTT	CSVSGTASFEAFF
TRBV12-3/TRBV12-4	TRBD2	few	TRBJ2-2	TGTGCCAGCAGTTTAGCCGCTAGCGGGAGTTACACCGGGGAGCTGTTTTTT	CASSLAASGSYTGELFF
TRBV9	NA	many	TRBJ2-1	TGTGCCAGCAGCGTAGTTGGAGAAAATGAGCAGTTCTTC	CASSVVGENEQFF
TRBV10-3	TRBD2	many	TRBJ2-5	TGTGCCATCAGTGAGGACGTAGCTAGCGGAATGGGGGAGACCCAGTACTTC	CAISEDVASGMGETQYF
TRBV11-3	NA	NA	TRBJ2-1	TGTGCCAGCAGCCCTTTTAGGGGTGGGGAGCAGTTCTTC	CASSPFRGGEQFF